The following is a TCR beta chain sequence with its context. This clone's antigen is unknown. Nothing much larger sits one base from this clone, and base qualities are not available. These data come from a study of T cell responses to AZD1222 COVID-19 vaccine (dated by TCRdb to about 2021). At the level of the whole study: AZD1222 recipients given second doses at about 4 weeks or at about 12 weeks were pooled, since spike-specific TCR depth and breadth were not found to differ between the two schedules. Trial participants were enrolled by age into subgroups of 18-55, 56-69 and 70-plus years, and around 150, 28 and 57 TCR-sequenced participants, respectively, were included in these subgroups. TCR sequencing covered 233 trial participants: roughly 200 given two doses of AZD1222 and about 26 given two doses of MenACWY control vaccine. The paper as a whole reports these results and caveats: Because no samples from the day 14 peak response were available, repertoires could be characterized only after the peak T cell response. Reportedly, almost half of the unique spike-specific TCRs recognized epitopes lying outside the regions that are mutated in the B.1.351 and B.1.1.7 variants. After two AZD1222 doses, spike-specific TCR breadth and depth were significantly higher than at day 0 and than in MenACWY recipients. Conclusions about previously exposed vaccinees are limited, since just a handful of AZD1222 recipients were seropositive for SARS-CoV-2 at baseline. Participants were mostly white British and included more females than males, and it was suggested by the authors that clonal diversity may have been underestimated. The whole spike protein was spanned by vaccine-associated CD4 TCRs, and dominant responses were seen in regions 160-218 and 743-854. The 56-69-year group was small, and its depth increase did not reach significance, likely because of low power.

V and J are trimmed by 5 bases and 6 bases, and the gene matches miss 9 bases of the junction. CDR1 and CDR2 are read off the germline V gene as SGHNT and YENEEA. Inclusive of the bounding cysteine and phenylalanine, the CDR3 is 15 residues long. CDR3 DNA is the only sequence kept; it has 45 bases, read in frame from the first base. The CDR3 regions of human TCRbeta chains were analyzed by immunosequencing. The authors' analysis ran thus. TCRs in the repertoires were matched against a reference library of SARS-CoV-2-specific TCRs that had been generated with the MIRA antigen-specificity platform. Breadth was defined as the fraction of unique TCRs that were SARS-CoV-2-associated. Depth was defined as the fraction of total T cells that were SARS-CoV-2-associated. Using the MIRA data, each spike-specific TCR was assigned both to the spike region to which the TCR was reactive and to a CD4 or CD8 class. Log10-transformed breadth and depth values were compared by one-way ANOVA with Sidak's multiple comparisons tests. TCRdb's version of the immuneACCESS table is confined to in-frame rearrangements and falls short of the full clone set. An unresolved V gene accounts for under half of the shortfall where checked; the remainder is of unknown origin. V and J calls and clone size come straight from that table; D and trimming were deduced from the DNA. The sample data list over 85,000 clones, and 85% to 90% of these were observed just once. About 7.8% of the sample rests with the top ten.

The sample's time point, from its label and the paper: baseline before first vaccination. Samples from vaccinated people were obtained from the UK trials COV001 and COV002, which included a single-blind randomized controlled phase 2/3 trial of AZD1222 (ChAdOx1 nCoV-19) in healthy adults. For TCRbeta chain sequencing, PBMC samples were collected from trial participants at day 0 and at day 28 after the second dose. The clonotype comes from an adult in good health. The sample consisted of peripheral blood, taken on day 0 of AZD1222 vaccination. The rearrangement joined TRBV11-3 to TRBJ2-2, and TRBD2 aligns with 7 junction nucleotides. This receptor carries the CDR3 CASSRGGSVAGELFF. The nucleotides read TGTGCCAGCAGCCGAGGCGGGAGCGTCGCCGGGGAGCTGTTTTTT.